What follows are 8 T cell receptor beta chains derived from one specimen sequenced in a study of chemoradiotherapy in HPV16-positive cancers. TCRdb's copy holds only in-frame clones and misses some; the assay was immunoSEQ multiplex PCR. The repertoire has some 8,900 clones, about 71% of them found once; the top ten carry 6.5% to 9.5%. The specimen was collected from a patient who underwent chemoradiotherapy. These receptors were taken from a human donor with HPV-associated anogenital cancer.

The chain carries TRBV11-3 and TRBJ2-3; weak D call: TRBD2 (5 bases). Deletions cut 1 base from V and 3 bases from J, with 8 bases between. Germline CDR1 SGHNT, CDR2 YENEEA. CDR3 length: 14 amino acids. As DNA, the CDR3 is TGTGCCAGCAGCTTAGGGCGGGCAACAGATACGCAGTATTTT. It is translated as CASSLGRATDTQYF.

The chain couples TRBV7-9 to TRBJ2-3; unclear D gene. This CDR3 comprises 14 residues. Germline V gene sequence: CDR1 SEHNR, CDR2 FQNEAQ (reference sequence). Trimming pared 3 bases from V and 0 bases from J, leaving 7 bases between. The CDR3 spells CASSFHSSTDTQYF. CDR3 bases: TGTGCCAGCAGCTTTCACAGTAGCACAGATACGCAGTATTTT.

This chain joins TRBV20-1 and TRBJ2-1; no reliable D call. Deletions cut 5 bases from V and 9 bases from J, with 8 bases between. Per the germline V gene, CDR1 is DFQATT and CDR2 is SNEGSKA (reference sequence). CDR3 length: 10 residues. CDR3: CSAAHREQFF. In nucleotides, the CDR3 is TGCAGTGCTGCACACCGTGAGCAGTTCTTC.

The count of this clone is one. The chain is built from TRBV9 and TRBJ2-1; 8 bases align to TRBD2. This CDR3 is 16 amino acids long. V was clipped by 0 bases and J by 5 bases; unmatched bases: 7. The germline V gene encodes CDR1 SGDLS and CDR2 YYNGEE. CDR3 sequence: CASSVGRSGKDNEQFF. The CDR3 coding sequence is TGTGCCAGCAGCGTAGGCCGTAGCGGGAAGGACAATGAGCAGTTCTTC.

This chain links TRBV30 with TRBJ2-5; 9 nucleotides agree with TRBD1. With V trimmed by 3 bases and J by 6 bases, 8 bases remained unmatched. This CDR3 is 14 amino acids long. Germline CDR1 and CDR2: GTSNPN and SVGIG (reference sequence). The CDR3 loop is CAWSPGTGLKTQYF. Here the CDR3 DNA reads TGTGCCTGGAGCCCCGGGACAGGGCTAAAGACCCAGTACTTC.

The V gene is TRBV7-2, the J gene TRBJ1-2, with a tentative D call TRBD1 (5 bases). The CDR3 is 13 residues long. V lost 1 base and J lost 6, with 9 bases in between. CDR1 is SGHTA and CDR2 is FQGNSA in the germline V gene. CDR3 amino acids: CASSLEGVDGYTF. CDR3 DNA sequence: TGTGCCAGCAGCTTAGAAGGGGTGGATGGCTACACCTTC.

This clone has a single count. The chain links TRBV4-3 to TRBJ1-5, with a tentative D call TRBD1 (5 bases). Germline V lookup: CDR1 LGHNA, CDR2 YSLEER. V was shortened by 0 bases and J by 6 bases, with 12 bases between the two germline ends. The length of the CDR3 is 15 residues. The CDR3 DNA follows: TGCGCCAGCAGCCAAGATCGGGGGGGTTTTCAGCCCCAGCATTTT. This translates into CASSQDRGGFQPQHF.

The rearrangement uses TRBV11-1 and TRBJ2-5; 9 nucleotides agree with TRBD1. CDR1 and CDR2 from the germline V gene are SGHAT and FQDESV (reference sequence). There are 15 residues in the CDR3. V lost 5 bases, J lost 4 bases, and 8 bases stayed unmatched. CDR3 amino acids: CASSLGQGGLETQYF. DNA for the CDR3: TGTGCCAGCAGCCTGGGACAGGGTGGTTTAGAGACCCAGTACTTC. Filled out from reference TRBV11-1 and TRBJ2-5, the complete variable domain reads EAEVAQSPRYKITEKSQAVAFWCDPISGHATLYWYRQILGQGPELLVQFQDESVVDDSQLPKDRFSAERLKGVDSTLKIQPAELGDSAMYLCASSLGQGGLETQYFGPGTRLLVL.